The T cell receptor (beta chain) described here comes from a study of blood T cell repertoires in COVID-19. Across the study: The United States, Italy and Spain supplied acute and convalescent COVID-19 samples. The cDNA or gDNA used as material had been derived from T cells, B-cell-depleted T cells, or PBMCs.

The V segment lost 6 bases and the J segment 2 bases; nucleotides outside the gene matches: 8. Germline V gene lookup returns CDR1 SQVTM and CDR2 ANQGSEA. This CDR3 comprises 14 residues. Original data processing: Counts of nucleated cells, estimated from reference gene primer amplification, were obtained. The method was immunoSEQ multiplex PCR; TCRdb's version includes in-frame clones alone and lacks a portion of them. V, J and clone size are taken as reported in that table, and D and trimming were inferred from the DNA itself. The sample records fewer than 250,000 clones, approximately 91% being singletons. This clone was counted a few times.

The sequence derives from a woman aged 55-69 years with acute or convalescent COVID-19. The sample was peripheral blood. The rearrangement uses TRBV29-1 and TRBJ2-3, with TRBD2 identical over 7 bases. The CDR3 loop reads CSVTHGTITDTQYF. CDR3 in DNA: TGCAGCGTCACGCACGGGACTATCACAGATACGCAGTATTTT.